This record looks at one T cell receptor (beta chain) sequence and its context. Its antigen is currently unknown. This sample is drawn from a study of T cells in Graves' hyperthyroidism and ophthalmopathy. General study results and limits: Researchers found most expanded thyroid clonotypes above 0.001 in blood as well. Onset of ophthalmopathy came a median around 6.5 months after the model predicted it.

Patients aged 18 to 65 with hyperthyroidism were newly diagnosed, with duration under 2 months. Diagnoses rested on clinical symptoms, serum thyroxine and TRAb, thyroid ultrasound and orbital computed tomography. Researchers took RNA transcripts and amplified the TCR beta CDR3 regions from them. When the TCR CDR3 underwent first-round RT-PCR, the HTBI primer set was used. From the multiplex PCR reads, TCRdb called clonotypes with MiXCR, one entry per CDR3 protein. The sample has just over 550,000 distinct CDR3 sequences, just over 45% seen once. Germline trimming cut 5 bases from V and 11 bases from J; bases unmatched to any gene: 8. The CDR3 has 13 amino acids.

The chain uses TRBV12-3 or TRBV12-4 and TRBJ1-1, with TRBD1 matching 10 bases. Sequencing input: peripheral blood or thyroid tissue (not recorded which). The receptor was isolated from a woman aged 18-29 years with Graves' hyperthyroidism. The CDR3 coding sequence is TGTGCCAGCAGTCTAGGGACAGGGGTCTCGGCTTTCTTT. As protein: CASSLGTGVSAFF.